This record concerns one TCR beta chain sequence. These data originate in a study of OX40 agonist ivuxolimab in advanced cancers. The wider study: Patients with prior anti-PD-1, anti-PD-L1 or anti-CTLA-4 therapy were eligible; 40% had some. Partial response was recorded in three patients: one hepatocellular carcinoma and two cutaneous melanoma cases.

Clones were read by immunoSEQ multiplex PCR, and TCRdb kept only the in-frame ones, dropping some. Of 60,000 or so clones listed, approximately 82% are singletons. The germline V gene encodes CDR1 SNHLY and CDR2 FYNNEI. Deletions cut 7 bases from V and 2 bases from J, with 17 bases between. CDR3 length: 16 amino acids. The specimen comprised CD4+ or CD8+ T cells sorted from blood, sampled in a trial of the OX40 agonist ivuxolimab. The receptor comes from an adult with an advanced solid tumor such as melanoma, head and neck, liver or kidney cancer. J is TRBJ2-2 and V is TRBV2, with D unresolved. The CDR3: CASNLEEPSNTGELFF. The CDR3 DNA follows: TGTGCCAGCAACCTTGAAGAGCCCTCAAACACCGGGGAGCTGTTTTTT.